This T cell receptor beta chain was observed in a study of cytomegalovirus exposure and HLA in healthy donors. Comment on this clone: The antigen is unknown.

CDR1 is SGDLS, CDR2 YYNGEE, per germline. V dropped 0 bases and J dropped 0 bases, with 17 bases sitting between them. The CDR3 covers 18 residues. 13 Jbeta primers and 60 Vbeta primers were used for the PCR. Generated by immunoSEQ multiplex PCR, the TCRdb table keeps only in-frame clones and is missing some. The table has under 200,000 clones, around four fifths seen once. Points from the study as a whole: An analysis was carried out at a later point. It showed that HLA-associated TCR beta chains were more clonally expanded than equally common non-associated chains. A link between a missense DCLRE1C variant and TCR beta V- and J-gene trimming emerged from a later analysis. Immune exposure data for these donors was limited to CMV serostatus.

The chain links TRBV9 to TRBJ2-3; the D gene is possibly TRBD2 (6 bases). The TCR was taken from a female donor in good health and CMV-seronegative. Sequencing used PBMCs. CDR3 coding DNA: TGTGCCAGCAGCGTAGGGGGTGGGGGGACCGCTAGCACAGATACGCAGTATTTT. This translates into CASSVGGGGTASTDTQYF.